Each of the 8 T cell receptor beta chains below was sequenced from the same sample in a study of blood T cell repertoires in COVID-19. TCRdb keeps only in-frame clones here, not all; method: immunoSEQ multiplex PCR. The data hold about 86,000 clones, with around 85% observed a single time. The source material was peripheral blood. Receptors originate from a man aged 50 to 60 with acute or convalescent COVID-19.

This clone was seen only a few times. The chain links TRBV6-5 to TRBJ1-6, with unresolved D. V was cut by 6 bases and J by 9 bases, with 15 bases left in between. The germline V gene has CDR1 MNHEY and CDR2 SVGAGI. The CDR3 totals 14 residues. In DNA form, the CDR3 reads TGTGCCAGCAGGCGGTCGGATCTAGGTTCACCCCTCCACTTT. It is translated as CASRRSDLGSPLHF.

The chain links TRBV3-1 (or the pseudogene TRBV3-2) to TRBJ2-6; maybe TRBD1 (6 bases). V dropped 5 bases and J dropped 4 bases, with 12 bases sitting between them. The CDR3 has 15 residues. Germline CDR1 reads LGHDT; CDR2 reads YNNKEL (reference sequence). CDR3 bases: TGTGCCAGCAGCTTCCCAGGGGCCGGGGCCAACGTCCTGACTTTC. Protein product: CASSFPGAGANVLTF.

The gene calls are TRBV6-5 and TRBJ1-5, with D uncertain. Trimming removed 8 bases at V and 1 base at J, with 9 bases between. CDR1 and CDR2 from the germline V gene are MNHEY and SVGAGI. The CDR3 length is 13 residues. The CDR3 region is CASRPKSNQPQHF. In nucleotides, the CDR3 is TGTGCCAGCCGTCCTAAGAGCAATCAGCCCCAGCATTTT.

This clone appeared many times. V is TRBV28 and J is TRBJ2-7, with 7 bases matching TRBD1. Trimming removed 5 bases from V and 3 bases from J; junction bases left unmatched: 1. This CDR3 comprises 12 residues. Germline V gene lookup returns CDR1 MDHEN and CDR2 SYDVKM. The CDR3 DNA sequence: TGTGCCAGCAGTCGACAGGGCTACGAGCAGTACTTC. Protein sequence: CASSRQGYEQYF.

The chain carries TRBV20-1 and TRBJ1-1; no clear D. The ends were cut back, 5 bases at V and 0 bases at J, with 4 bases in the middle. This CDR3 has 11 amino acids. Germline V lookup: CDR1 DFQATT, CDR2 SNEGSKA (reference sequence). CDR3 region: CSAPMNTEAFF. Here the CDR3 DNA reads TGCAGTGCTCCCATGAACACTGAAGCTTTCTTT.

The chain has TRBV7-8 and TRBJ2-3, with 8 bases aligning to TRBD2. This CDR3 is 15 amino acids long. V trimming: 2 bases; J trimming: 2 bases; junction bases outside the gene matches: 3. CDR1 is SGHVS, CDR2 FQNEAQ, per germline. CDR3: CASSLQRESTDTQYF. Written as DNA, the CDR3 is TGTGCCAGCAGCTTACAGCGGGAGTCCACAGATACGCAGTATTTT.

The gene calls are TRBV5-6 and TRBJ1-5; TRBD1 aligns across 10 bases. This CDR3 has 15 amino acids. In germline, CDR1 is SGHDT, CDR2 YYEEEE. V lost 0 bases to trimming and J lost 6 bases; unmatched junction nucleotides: 3. CDR3 nucleotides: TGTGCCAGCAGCTTGGGGGACAGGGGCTTTCAGCCCCAGCATTTT. Protein sequence: CASSLGDRGFQPQHF.

DNA of the CDR3: TGTGCCAGCAGCAGAGACGAGGCGAACACTGAAGCTTTCTTT. It is translated as CASSRDEANTEAFF. The J gene is TRBJ1-1, the V gene TRBV2; unclear D gene. V lost 6 bases and J 1 base, leaving 12 bases between the germline ends. Per the germline V gene, CDR1 is SNHLY and CDR2 is FYNNEI. This CDR3 region has 14 residues.